This T cell receptor beta chain appears in the sequencing data of a study of shared clonotypes between healthy human individuals. Study-wide points: Generally, estimated richness proved larger in naive subsets than it did in memory subsets.

Per germline, CDR1 SGHRS and CDR2 YFSETQ. V was clipped by 0 bases and J by 1 base, with 16 bases between them. CDR3 size: 17 residues. In its sample, this clone was seen once. Its antigen is not identified. At a deep level, the assay was run. Profiled with immunoSEQ multiplex PCR; TCRdb holds only in-frame clones, not every one. The table includes about 2.5 million clones, around 92% detected once. The donors, all of them Caucasian adults, lived in Nashville, Tennessee. Both subsets, CD45RA+ naive and CD45RA-negative memory, were split from the CD4+ cells. The sequenced material came from naive CD4+ T cells from PBMCs. The subset is: CD45RA+ positively selected. The rearrangement links TRBV5-1 to TRBJ1-1; perhaps TRBD1 as D (5 bases). This receptor was identified in a man aged 18 to 30 in good health. Some clones in this sample may be carry-over from other donors' samples. The CDR3 loop reads CASSLDTGRDGNTEAFF. The CDR3 nucleotides read TGCGCCAGCAGCTTGGATACGGGAAGGGACGGGAACACTGAAGCTTTCTTT.